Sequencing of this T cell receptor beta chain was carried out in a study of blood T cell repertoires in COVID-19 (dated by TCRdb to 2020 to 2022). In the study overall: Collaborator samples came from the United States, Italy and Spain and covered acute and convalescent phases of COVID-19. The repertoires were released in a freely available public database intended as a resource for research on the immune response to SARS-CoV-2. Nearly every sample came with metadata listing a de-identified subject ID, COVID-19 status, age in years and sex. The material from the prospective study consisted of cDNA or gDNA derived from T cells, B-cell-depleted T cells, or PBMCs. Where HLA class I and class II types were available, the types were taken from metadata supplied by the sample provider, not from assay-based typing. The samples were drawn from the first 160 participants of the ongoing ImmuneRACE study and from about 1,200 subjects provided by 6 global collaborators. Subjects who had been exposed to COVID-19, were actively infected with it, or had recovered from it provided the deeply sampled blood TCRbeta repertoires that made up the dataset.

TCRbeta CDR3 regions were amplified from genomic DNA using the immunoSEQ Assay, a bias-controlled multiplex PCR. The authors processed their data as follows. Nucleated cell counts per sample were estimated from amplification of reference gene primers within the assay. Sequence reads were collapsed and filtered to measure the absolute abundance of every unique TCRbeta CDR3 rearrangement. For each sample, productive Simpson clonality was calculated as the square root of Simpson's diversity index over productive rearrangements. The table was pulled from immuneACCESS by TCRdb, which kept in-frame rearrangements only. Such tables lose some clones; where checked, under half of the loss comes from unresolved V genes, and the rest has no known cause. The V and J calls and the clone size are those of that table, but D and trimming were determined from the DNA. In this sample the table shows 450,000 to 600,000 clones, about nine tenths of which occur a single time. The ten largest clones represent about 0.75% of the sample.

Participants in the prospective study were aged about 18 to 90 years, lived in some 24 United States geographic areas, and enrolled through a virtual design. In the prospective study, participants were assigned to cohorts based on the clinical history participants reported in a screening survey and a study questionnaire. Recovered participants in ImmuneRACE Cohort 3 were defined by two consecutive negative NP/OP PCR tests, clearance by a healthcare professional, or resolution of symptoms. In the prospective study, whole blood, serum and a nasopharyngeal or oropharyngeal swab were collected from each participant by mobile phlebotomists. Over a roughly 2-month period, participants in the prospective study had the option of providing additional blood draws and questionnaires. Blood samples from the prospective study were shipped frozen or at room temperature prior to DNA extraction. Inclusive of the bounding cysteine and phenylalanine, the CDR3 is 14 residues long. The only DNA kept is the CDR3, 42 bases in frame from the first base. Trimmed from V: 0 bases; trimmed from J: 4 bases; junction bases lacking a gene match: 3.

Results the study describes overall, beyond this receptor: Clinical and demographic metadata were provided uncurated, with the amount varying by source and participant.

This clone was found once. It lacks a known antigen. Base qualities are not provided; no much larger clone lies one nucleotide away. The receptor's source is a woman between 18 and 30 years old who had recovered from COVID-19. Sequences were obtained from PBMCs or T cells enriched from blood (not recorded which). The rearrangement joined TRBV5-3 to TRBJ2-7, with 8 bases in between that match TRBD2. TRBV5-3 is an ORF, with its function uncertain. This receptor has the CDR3 CARSLGLAKYEQYF. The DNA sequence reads TGTGCCAGAAGCTTGGGACTAGCGAAGTACGAGCAGTACTTC.